One and the same sample provided the 29 T cell receptor beta chains below, sequenced in a study of blood T cells in healthy people across ages (dated by TCRdb to between 2014 and 2017). The library was produced with 5' RACE. Instrument used: Illumina HiSeq 2500. A second PCR of about 6 to 11 cycles was run with a J-beta primer mix and a sample-barcoded 5' primer. Using fastp at Q25 and MiXCR, TCRdb reprocessed the public reads and kept productive beta chains. Rows are unified per CDR3 protein, each entry keeping the most common DNA and genes. The sample contains 380,000 or so distinct CDR3 sequences, 45% to 60% of them found a single time. Under 60% of the sample comes from the top ten. Sequenced sample: blood. These receptors were taken from a man aged 60 to 75 in good health.

This clonotype was detected many times. The rearrangement links TRBV7-3 to TRBJ2-1; D is undetermined. The CDR3 is 13 residues long. The germline CDR1 and CDR2 sequences are SGHTA and FQGTGA. Trimming removed 5 bases from V and 5 bases from J, with 10 bases in between. The CDR3 region is CASSDSYNNEQFF. The CDR3 region has the DNA TGTGCCAGCAGCGACTCTTATAACAATGAGCAGTTCTTC.

The chain combines TRBV12-3 or TRBV12-4 with TRBJ2-5; 9 bases fit TRBD2. The CDR3 covers 14 residues. J gave up 2 bases and V 6 bases, and 4 bases lay outside the gene matches. The CDR3 sequence is CASRGSGGQETQYF. The CDR3 DNA sequence: TGTGCCAGCAGGGGAAGCGGGGGGCAAGAGACCCAGTACTTC.

This clonotype was observed at least ten times. The chain combines TRBV5-1 with TRBJ2-3, with 7 bases aligning to TRBD2. J gave up 4 bases and V 0 bases, and 5 bases lay outside the gene matches. Germline loops: CDR1 SGHRS, CDR2 YFSETQ. The CDR3 is made up of 15 amino acids. The CDR3 spells CASSLAAGAADTQYF. CDR3 in DNA: TGCGCCAGCAGCTTGGCGGCGGGAGCCGCAGATACGCAGTATTTT.

The gene calls are TRBV2 and TRBJ2-3, with D perhaps assigned TRBD1 or TRBD2 (6 bases each). Germline V lookup: CDR1 SNHLY, CDR2 FYNNEI. CDR3 size: 14 residues. V lost 3 bases and J 4 bases, leaving 11 bases between the germline ends. The CDR3 DNA is TGTGCCAGCAGTGAGGGGGGCCAGGCAGATACGCAGTATTTT. Residues: CASSEGGQADTQYF.

This sequence joins TRBV7-3 and TRBJ1-1, with D maybe TRBD1 (5 bases). The length of the CDR3 is 14 residues. CDR1 and CDR2 from the germline V gene are SGHTA and FQGTGA. Between the trimmed V and J ends, which lost 5 bases and 5 bases, there was a span of 15 bases. The CDR3 loop is CASSLQGRDTEAFF. In nucleotides, the CDR3 is TGTGCCAGCAGCCTCCAGGGAAGGGATACTGAAGCTTTCTTT.

The rearrangement joins TRBV4-2 to TRBJ2-4, with 7 bases aligning to TRBD2. The DNA end lines up better with TRBJ2-7; the J call may be wrong. The CDR3 is 14 residues long. Germline CDR1 is LGHNA and CDR2 is YNFKEQ. CDR3 nucleotide sequence: TGTGCCAGCAACCCCACCGGCGGGGGTGTCGAGCAGTACTTC. Its protein product is CASNPTGGGVEQYF.

A word on this clonotype: Mismatch with germline at one junction end may stem from a read error. The chain combines TRBV20-1 with TRBJ2-3; D is possibly TRBD2 (6 bases). Looked up from germline, CDR1 is DFQATT and CDR2 is SNEGSKA (reference sequence). The CDR3 consists of 15 residues. The CDR3, as DNA: TGCAGTGCTAACCCTCGCGGGGAAAGCACAGATACGCGGTATTTT. This codes for CSANPRGESTDTRYF.

The chain has TRBV29-1 and TRBJ2-3; 7 bases are a match to TRBD1. V lost 7 bases, J lost 2 bases, and 9 bases stayed unmatched. Germline V gives CDR1 SQVTM, CDR2 ANQGSEA. The CDR3 consists of 14 residues. In nucleotides, the CDR3 is TGCAGCGCGGAGACCGGGACAGCCACAGATACGCAGTATTTT. Translated, it gives CSAETGTATDTQYF.

There are many counts of this clonotype. This sequence joins TRBV12-3 or TRBV12-4 and TRBJ2-2, with no clear D. The germline V and J ends were trimmed by 3 bases and 6 bases, with 2 bases remaining between them. The CDR3 spans 11 residues. The CDR3 coding sequence is TGTGCCAGCAGTTTGTCCGGGGAGCTGTTTTTT. Its translation: CASSLSGELFF.

V is TRBV14 and J is TRBJ2-3; D is perhaps TRBD1 or TRBD2 (5 bases each). The germline V and J ends were trimmed by 0 bases and 1 base, with 8 bases remaining between them. This CDR3 region has 15 residues. Germline CDR1 SGHDN, CDR2 FVKESK. Here the CDR3 reads CASSQERDGTDTQYF. The CDR3 nucleotides are TGTGCCAGCAGCCAAGAAAGGGACGGCACAGATACGCAGTATTTT.

Written as DNA, the CDR3 is TGCAGCGTTCAGGGGCGCGTAACAGATACGCAGTATTTT. It is translated as CSVQGRVTDTQYF. This rearrangement joins TRBV29-1 to TRBJ2-3, with TRBD1 as a possible D gene (6 bases). With 5 bases removed from V and 3 bases from J, the gap between germline ends came to 12 bases. The CDR3 spans 13 residues. Per germline, CDR1 SQVTM and CDR2 ANQGSEA.

V usage is TRBV20-1 and J usage is TRBJ2-7, with D perhaps TRBD2 (5 bases). Germline V gives CDR1 DFQATT, CDR2 SNEGSKA (reference sequence). The CDR3 contains 14 residues. The V end was cut by 3 bases, the J end by 5 bases, with 17 bases between. CDR3 DNA sequence: TGCAGTGCTAGGGTTTCCGGGAACCTCGACGAGCAGTACTTC. Amino acid sequence: CSARVSGNLDEQYF.

There are a few counts of this clonotype. The chain carries TRBV7-9 and TRBJ2-7, with no clear D. Germline lookup yields CDR1 SEHNR and CDR2 FQNEAQ (reference sequence). The CDR3 extends over 12 amino acids. V lost 4 bases, J lost 4 bases, and 8 bases lay in between. The CDR3 loop is CASSSKPYEQYF. For the CDR3, the DNA is TGTGCCAGCAGCTCAAAGCCATACGAGCAGTACTTC.

This chain connects TRBV3-1 to TRBJ2-5; tentatively, D is TRBD2 (6 bases). V was shortened by 0 bases and J by 9 bases, with 11 bases between the two germline ends. The germline gives CDR1 LGHDT, CDR2 YNNKEL (reference sequence). CDR3 length: 13 amino acids. The CDR3 here is CASSQDRPGAQYF. The CDR3 nucleotides are TGTGCCAGCAGCCAAGACCGCCCGGGGGCCCAGTACTTC.

The genes are TRBV20-1 and TRBJ1-2; D might be TRBD1 (6 bases). This CDR3 has 13 residues. V lost 2 bases, J lost 2 bases, and 9 bases lay in between. The germline CDR1 and CDR2 sequences are DFQATT and SNEGSKA (reference sequence). The CDR3 is CSARQGTNYGYTF. CDR3 in DNA: TGCAGTGCTAGACAGGGGACAAACTATGGCTACACCTTC.

This chain joins TRBV30 and TRBJ2-4; D remains ambiguous. The DNA end lines up better with TRBJ2-5; the J call may be wrong. Germline lookup yields CDR1 GTSNPN and CDR2 SVGIG (reference sequence). The CDR3 has 14 residues. The CDR3 here is CAWSVNRIQETQYF. The CDR3 DNA reads as TGTGCCTGGAGTGTTAATAGAATCCAAGAGACCCAGTACTTC.

This clonotype was detected ten times or more. The chain uses TRBV4-3 and TRBJ2-7; 7 nucleotides align to TRBD2. In germline, CDR1 is LGHNA, CDR2 YSLEER. This CDR3 comprises 15 residues. The junction had 5 bases not matched to a gene; V was cut back by 0 bases and J by 3 bases. CDR3: CASSQESSGVYEQYF. CDR3 DNA sequence: TGCGCCAGCAGCCAAGAATCTAGCGGAGTCTACGAGCAGTACTTC.

The chain is built from TRBV6-1 and TRBJ2-3; 7 bases fit TRBD1. V lost 7 bases to trimming and J lost 4 bases; unmatched junction nucleotides: 11. This CDR3 is built from 15 residues. Germline lookup yields CDR1 MNHNS and CDR2 SASEGT. CDR3 DNA sequence: TGTGCCAGCAAATCGACAGGGTTAAACTCAGATACGCAGTATTTT. Encoded protein: CASKSTGLNSDTQYF.

This chain links TRBV12-3 or TRBV12-4 with TRBJ1-2; weak D call: TRBD1 (5 bases). CDR3 length equals 12 residues. V was shortened by 8 bases and J by 4 bases, with 11 bases between the two germline ends. The CDR3 spells CASGTITYGYTF. The CDR3 nucleotides are TGTGCCAGCGGGACGATCACCTATGGCTACACCTTC.

This clonotype was found a few times. This rearrangement joins TRBV20-1 to TRBJ2-5; D is unresolved. This CDR3 region has 14 residues. The germline gives CDR1 DFQATT, CDR2 SNEGSKA (reference sequence). The ends were cut back, 2 bases at V and 3 bases at J, with 13 bases in the middle. The CDR3 reads CSARLGAVEETQYF. CDR3 in DNA: TGCAGTGCTAGATTGGGCGCGGTTGAAGAGACCCAGTACTTC.

This clonotype has only a few counts. The CDR3 DNA reads as TGCGCCAGCAGCTTCGGACTAGCGGGGCCCTCCTACGAGCAGTACTTC. It specifies CASSFGLAGPSYEQYF. The V gene is TRBV5-1, the J gene TRBJ2-7, with 12 bases matching TRBD2. The CDR3 covers 16 residues. With V trimmed by 2 bases and J by 0 bases, 3 bases remained unmatched. The germline gives CDR1 SGHRS, CDR2 YFSETQ. The full variable domain, in which reference TRBV5-1 and TRBJ2-7 provide the parts outside the CDR3, is KAGVTQTPRYLIKTRGQQVTLSCSPISGHRSVSWYQQTPGQGLQFLFEYFSETQRNKGNFPGRFSGRQFSNSRSEMNVSTLELGDSALYLCASSFGLAGPSYEQYFGPGTRLTVT.

This clonotype appeared a few times. The chain uses TRBV5-1 and TRBJ2-7; weak D call: TRBD1 (5 bases). Germline values: CDR1 SGHRS, CDR2 YFSETQ. Trimming pared 3 bases from V and 2 bases from J, leaving 12 bases between. The CDR3 has 14 residues. The CDR3 DNA follows: TGCGCCAGCAGCTATTCAGGGCCCCCCTACGAGCAGTACTTC. It encodes CASSYSGPPYEQYF. The full variable domain, rest sourced from reference TRBV5-1 and TRBJ2-7, is KAGVTQTPRYLIKTRGQQVTLSCSPISGHRSVSWYQQTPGQGLQFLFEYFSETQRNKGNFPGRFSGRQFSNSRSEMNVSTLELGDSALYLCASSYSGPPYEQYFGPGTRLTVT.

This clonotype was seen more than once but under ten times. The chain carries TRBV2 and TRBJ1-2; D not resolved. Per the germline V gene, CDR1 is SNHLY and CDR2 is FYNNEI. The V end was cut by 2 bases, the J end by 2 bases, with 9 bases between. This CDR3 contains 14 residues. The CDR3 DNA reads as TGTGCCAGCAGTGAAATTCCGGGGAACTATGGCTACACCTTC. Protein product: CASSEIPGNYGYTF. The complete variable domain, with remaining parts taken from reference TRBV2 and TRBJ1-2, reads EPEVTQTPSHQVTQMGQEVILRCVPISNHLYFYWYRQILGQKVEFLVSFYNNEISEKSEIFDDQFSVERPDGSNFTLKIRSTKLEDSAMYFCASSEIPGNYGYTFGSGTRLTVV.

The gene calls are TRBV12-3 or TRBV12-4 and TRBJ1-6; no clear D gene. This CDR3 comprises 14 residues. The V gene lost 4 bases and the J gene lost 10 bases, with 14 bases spanning the gap. The CDR3 bases are TGTGCCAGCAGTTCTCCCGGGATTTGGTCACCCCTCCACTTT. As protein: CASSSPGIWSPLHF.

The chain combines TRBV29-1 with TRBJ1-2; TRBD1 matches at 7 bases. Trimming took 2 bases from V and 5 from J; bases not matched to a gene: 8. There are 14 residues in the CDR3. Germline loops: CDR1 SQVTM, CDR2 ANQGSEA. CDR3 nucleotides: TGCAGCGTTGAATCGCGGGGACAGACATATGGCTACACCTTC. This encodes CSVESRGQTYGYTF.

Only a few counts were recorded for this clonotype. V usage is TRBV6-6 and J usage is TRBJ2-1; no clear D gene. CDR1 is MNHNY and CDR2 is SVGAGI in the germline V gene (reference sequence). The CDR3 extends over 12 amino acids. Trimming took off 5 bases at V and 5 bases at J, with 7 bases between the two ends. The chain's CDR3 is CASSPGDNEQFF. Written as DNA, the CDR3 is TGTGCCAGCAGTCCGGGCGACAATGAGCAGTTCTTC.

J is TRBJ2-1 and V is TRBV2, with TRBD2 matching 13 bases. This CDR3 has 15 residues. Germline lookup yields CDR1 SNHLY and CDR2 FYNNEI. V gave up 6 bases and J gave up 4 bases; unmatched junction bases: 3. Here the CDR3 DNA reads TGTGCCAGCAGGCGGACTAGCGGGGGATACAATGAGCAGTTCTTC. It codes for CASRRTSGGYNEQFF.

V gene TRBV6-6 combines with J gene TRBJ1-5, with no clear D. Trimming shortened V by 2 bases and J by 2 bases, and 7 bases separated the two germline ends. Germline V gene lookup returns CDR1 MNHNY and CDR2 SVGAGI (reference sequence). There are 14 residues in the CDR3. CDR3 DNA sequence: TGTGCCAGCAGTTACGTCGGTCGCAATCAGCCCCAGCATTTT. Its translation: CASSYVGRNQPQHF.

J is TRBJ2-1 and V is TRBV12-3 or TRBV12-4; perhaps TRBD2 as D (6 bases). The CDR3 totals 17 residues. V was shortened by 5 bases and J by 9 bases, with 26 bases between the two germline ends. This CDR3 reads CASSLPPLGGRGCEQFF. DNA for the CDR3: TGTGCCAGCAGTCTCCCCCCGTTGGGCGGGCGGGGTTGTGAGCAGTTCTTC.